This section outlines one T cell receptor beta chain sequence together with its context. Its antigen remains undetermined. There are no base qualities to consult, and no much larger clone falls within one base. Another Seattle source contributed samples from volunteer blood donors who had recovered from COVID-19. The collaborating institutions used their own protocols to collect whole blood in K2EDTA tubes. For TCRbeta analysis, collaborator samples were shipped as frozen whole blood, as isolated PBMCs, or as DNA extracted from either sample type. From the cysteine through the phenylalanine, the CDR3 covers 14 amino acids. The only DNA kept is the CDR3, 42 bases in frame from the first base. V is reduced by 4 bases and J by 5 bases, leaving a spacing of 11 bases between them. The germline V gene encodes CDR1 KGHDR and CDR2 SFDVKD. The data stem from a study of blood T cell repertoires in COVID-19 (dated by TCRdb to 2018 to 2021). Turning to the overall study: Samples covering the acute and convalescent phases of COVID-19 were provided by collaborators in the United States, Italy and Spain. The prospective study material was composed of cDNA or gDNA derived from T cells, B-cell-depleted T cells, or PBMCs. Deeply sampled blood TCRbeta repertoires from subjects exposed to, actively infected with, or recovered from COVID-19 were included in the dataset. The repertoires were made available in a free public database intended to serve as a resource for research on the immune response to SARS-CoV-2. Samples came from the ongoing ImmuneRACE study (first 160 participants) plus 1,254 subjects from 6 global collaborators. Nearly every sample came with metadata listing a de-identified subject ID, COVID-19 status, age in years and sex. HLA class I and class II types, where available, came from metadata supplied by the sample provider rather than from assay-based typing.

General conclusions and limits of the study: How much clinical and demographic metadata was included differed by source and by participant, and the metadata was provided uncurated.

TCRbeta CDR3 regions were amplified from genomic DNA using the immunoSEQ Assay, a bias-controlled multiplex PCR. Per the original workflow: Within the assay, amplification of reference gene primers was used to estimate how many nucleated cells each sample contained. Sequence reads were collapsed and filtered to measure the absolute abundance of every unique TCRbeta CDR3 rearrangement. For each sample, productive Simpson clonality was calculated as the square root of Simpson's diversity index across productive rearrangements. Drawn from immuneACCESS, this table holds only the in-frame rearrangements with V and J called that TCRdb kept. Clones are partly lost; checked studies trace under half to an unresolved V gene and leave the rest unexplained. V and J calls and clone size are as listed in that table; D and trimming were resolved from the DNA. Across this sample there are about 250,000 clones, with more than 75% seen only once. The ten largest clones take up 1.5% to 2% of the sample.

Sequencing input: peripheral blood. The chain joins TRBV24-1 to TRBJ1-5; the D segment cannot be called with confidence. This clonotype was obtained from a woman aged 55-69 years who had recovered from COVID-19. The CDR3 amino acid sequence is: CATSEHIADQPQHF. The nucleotide sequence reads TGTGCCACCAGTGAACACATCGCGGATCAGCCCCAGCATTTT.